This T cell receptor beta chain was obtained from a study of early T cells in non-severe SARS-CoV-2 infection. At the level of the study: Sequencing input comprised bulk RNA from unsorted whole blood; chain pairing was not available.

Germline-derived CDR1 and CDR2 are SGHNT and YENEEA. V lost 4 bases to trimming and J lost 6 bases, with 10 bases between them. This CDR3 contains 13 residues. The TCR library protocol was used to attach unique molecular identifiers. These identifiers were attached to individual cDNA molecules. TCRdb analysed the 5' RACE reads with MiXCR anew, one entry per CDR3 protein. The sample has nearly 90,000 distinct CDR3 sequences, 13% to 15% seen once. This clonotype was seen only a few times. The TCR comes from an adult who was a healthcare worker with PCR-confirmed SARS-CoV-2 infection or an uninfected control (not recorded which). The rearrangement joins TRBV11-3 to TRBJ2-1; D might be TRBD1 (6 bases). What was sequenced was whole blood. DNA of the CDR3: TGTGCCAGCAGCTCCAGGGGACGCAATGAGCAGTTCTTC. It encodes CASSSRGRNEQFF.